The subject of this entry is one T cell receptor (beta chain). This record comes from a study of blood T cell repertoires in COVID-19. At the level of the study: COVID-19 samples collected from the United States, Italy and Spain covered acute and convalescent phases. Nucleic acid was either cDNA or gDNA, and it came from T cells, B-cell-depleted T cells, or PBMCs.

As originally analysed: Amplification from reference gene primers served as the basis for estimated nucleated cell counts. The data were produced by immunoSEQ multiplex PCR, yet TCRdb's version contains in-frame clones alone and is incomplete. That table supplies the V and J calls and clone size; D and trimming were determined from the DNA. The sample includes some 130,000 clones, over 75% of them seen just once. The CDR3 contains 15 residues. The germline V gene encodes CDR1 LNHDA and CDR2 SQIVND (reference sequence). Trimming cost V 6 bases and J 2 bases; bases outside gene matches: 7. This TCR was recovered from a man aged 65 to 85 with active COVID-19. The specimen was peripheral blood. This chain links TRBV19 with TRBJ2-7, with 10 bases fitting TRBD1. The CDR3 DNA follows: TGTGCCAGTAGGAGTTATGGGACAGGGGCCTACGAGCAGTACTTC. This encodes CASRSYGTGAYEQYF.